The 13 T cell receptor beta chains below come from one sample, sequenced in a study of blood T cell repertoires in COVID-19. The repertoire was sequenced with immunoSEQ multiplex PCR; TCRdb's copy has only in-frame clones and lacks some. The repertoire has about 34,000 clones, more than 90% of them found once; the top ten carry around two fifths. Material for sequencing was peripheral blood. The source of these receptors is a man in his sixties with active or convalescent COVID-19.

The J gene is TRBJ1-4, the V gene TRBV28; D is uncertain. V was cut by 4 bases and J by 4 bases, with 4 bases left in between. The germline gives CDR1 MDHEN, CDR2 SYDVKM. The CDR3 runs to 12 residues. The chain's CDR3 is CASSSHNEKLFF. The CDR3 DNA reads TGTGCCAGCAGTTCACATAATGAAAAACTGTTTTTT.

The chain has TRBV19 and TRBJ1-5; no clear D. The CDR3 has 14 amino acids. Germline-derived CDR1 and CDR2 are LNHDA and SQIVND (reference sequence). The V and J ends lost 7 bases and 1 base respectively, with 11 bases between them. CDR3 in amino acids: CASTPRRSNQPQHF. CDR3 bases: TGTGCCAGTACTCCCCGGCGGAGCAATCAGCCCCAGCATTTT.

V is TRBV3-1 (or the pseudogene TRBV3-2) and J is TRBJ1-6; D is ambiguous. Germline assignment: CDR1 LGHDT and CDR2 YNNKEL (reference sequence). CDR3 length: 13 amino acids. Trimming cost V 3 bases and J 10 bases, with 10 bases left between them. CDR3 nucleotide sequence: TGTGCCAGCAGCCAGGCACGTCAATCACCCCTCCACTTT. Translation gives CASSQARQSPLHF.

V and J are TRBV9 and TRBJ2-1; TRBD1 aligns across 7 bases. The CDR3 extends over 14 amino acids. With 3 bases clipped from V and 8 bases from J, the junction kept 8 bases outside the gene matches. Germline V gives CDR1 SGDLS, CDR2 YYNGEE. This CDR3 reads CASSARTGYDEQFF. CDR3 DNA sequence: TGTGCCAGCAGCGCCAGGACAGGTTATGATGAGCAGTTCTTC. Complete variable domain (other parts from reference TRBV9 and TRBJ2-1): DSGVTQTPKHLITATGQRVTLRCSPRSGDLSVYWYQQSLDQGLQFLIQYYNGEERAKGNILERFSAQQFPDLHSELNLSSLELGDSALYFCASSARTGYDEQFFGPGTRLTVL.

This chain uses TRBV15 with TRBJ1-2; D unclear. V lost 0 bases and J lost 5, with 13 bases in between. Germline V gene sequence: CDR1 LNHNV, CDR2 YYDKDF (reference sequence). The CDR3 runs 15 residues. The CDR3 region has the DNA TGTGCCACCAGCAGAGATTTTGGGCAGAAGTATGGCTACACCTTC. Protein: CATSRDFGQKYGYTF. Looking up the rest from reference TRBV15 and TRBJ1-2 gives the full variable domain: DAMVIQNPRYQVTQFGKPVTLSCSQTLNHNVMYWYQQKSSQAPKLLFHYYDKDFNNEADTPDNFQSRRPNTSFCFLDIRSPGLGDTAMYLCATSRDFGQKYGYTFGSGTRLTVV.

The V and J genes are TRBV5-4 and TRBJ2-1; TRBD2 agrees at 9 bases. Losses at the gene ends were 2 bases for V and 7 bases for J; bases not matched to a gene: 7. Germline lookup yields CDR1 SGHNT and CDR2 YYREEE (reference sequence). This CDR3 contains 15 residues. CDR3 DNA: TGTGCCAGCAGCTTCGGGACTAGCTCTGAGAATGAGCAGTTCTTC. Translating it yields CASSFGTSSENEQFF. Supplemented by reference TRBV5-4 and TRBJ2-1, the full variable domain reads ETGVTQSPTHLIKTRGQQVTLRCSSQSGHNTVSWYQQALGQGPQFIFQYYREEENGRGNFPPRFSGLQFPNYSSELNVNALELDDSALYLCASSFGTSSENEQFFGPGTRLTVL.

The chain combines TRBV3-1 (or the pseudogene TRBV3-2) with TRBJ2-5, with 7 bases that match TRBD1. The CDR3 has 12 residues. V shed 4 bases and J 9 bases; nucleotides not matched to a gene: 5. Germline V gene lookup returns CDR1 LGHDT and CDR2 YNNKEL (reference sequence). The DNA of the CDR3 is TGTGCCAGCAGCCGAACCCAGGGGGCCCAGTACTTC. Protein sequence: CASSRTQGAQYF.

The chain recombines TRBV6-5 with TRBJ1-2, with TRBD1 as a possible D gene (6 bases). The ends were cut back, 6 bases at V and 4 bases at J, with 15 bases in the middle. CDR1 is MNHEY, CDR2 SVGAGI, per germline. This CDR3 is built from 14 residues. The CDR3 protein is CASRGTTASYGYTF. For the CDR3, the DNA is TGTGCCAGCAGGGGGACAACTGCTTCCTATGGCTACACCTTC.

The chain employs TRBV4-1 and TRBJ2-6; 7 bases match TRBD1. The CDR3 extends over 16 amino acids. CDR1 and CDR2 from the germline V gene are MGHRA and YSYEKL. With 4 bases clipped from V and 4 bases from J, the junction kept 7 bases outside the gene matches. The CDR3 nucleotides are TGCGCCAGCAGCCTCGACAGGGTGACGGGGGCCAACGTCCTGACTTTC. Translation: CASSLDRVTGANVLTF.

The chain joins TRBV7-2 to TRBJ2-3; D gene uncertain. The V gene's germline CDR1 is SGHTA and CDR2 FQGNSA. The CDR3 is made up of 13 amino acids. Trimming left V 3 bases short and J 0 bases short, with 4 bases between. The CDR3 nucleotides read TGTGCCAGCAGCTTTCCTAGCACAGATACGCAGTATTTT. Its translation: CASSFPSTDTQYF.

The V and J genes are TRBV6-2 or TRBV6-3 and TRBJ1-2; 8 nucleotides agree with TRBD1. CDR3 length: 14 residues. Germline V CDR1 and CDR2: MNHEY, SVGEGT. The V gene end was trimmed by 6 bases and the J gene end by 8 bases; junction bases not matched to a gene: 11. The CDR3 reads CASSQPDRVGGYTF. The CDR3 DNA is TGTGCCAGCAGCCAACCGGACAGGGTGGGCGGCTACACCTTC.

The chain recombines TRBV5-1 with TRBJ1-1; unclear D gene. V was pared by 0 bases and J by 7 bases, with 13 bases between. Germline CDR1 and CDR2: SGHRS and YFSETQ. This CDR3 spans 14 amino acids. The CDR3 protein is CASSLASEGVEAFF. CDR3 coding DNA: TGCGCCAGCAGCTTGGCCTCAGAGGGAGTTGAAGCTTTCTTT.

The chain employs TRBV2 and TRBJ2-5; D is uncertain. CDR3 length equals 13 residues. Trimming left V 4 bases short and J 5 bases short, with 11 bases between. Germline V lookup: CDR1 SNHLY, CDR2 FYNNEI. The CDR3 reads CASSVFIRETQYF. The CDR3 nucleotides are TGTGCCAGCAGTGTTTTCATCCGGGAGACCCAGTACTTC.